This TCR beta chain was obtained from a study of cytomegalovirus exposure and HLA in healthy donors. Both 60 Vbeta primers and 13 Jbeta primers went into the PCR. Profiling relied on immunoSEQ multiplex PCR, and the TCRdb table lists in-frame clones only, not all of them. The sample yields about 200,000 clones, 55% to 75% seen once. V lost 5 bases, J lost 6 bases, and 16 bases lay in between. Germline V gene sequence: CDR1 MNHNS, CDR2 SASEGT. The CDR3 is 15 residues long. The study's findings and limits: There were a few CMV-associated chains whose specificity for CMV antigens was confirmed in vitro. Based on reports, TCR beta sequences accurately predicted HLA-A and HLA-B alleles for most subjects. Researchers reported in a later analysis that common viral pathogens appeared linked to several top clusters.

On this clone: What it recognizes is unknown.

This TCR was sampled from a man in his forties in good health and CMV-seropositive. The gene calls are TRBV6-1 and TRBJ1-4; TRBD1 might be the D (6 bases). Sequences were obtained from PBMCs. The CDR3 is CASSPVQGKDEKLFF. The CDR3 DNA sequence: TGTGCCAGCAGTCCCGTACAGGGAAAGGATGAAAAACTGTTTTTT.